This T cell receptor beta chain is drawn from a study of T-cell memory formation after mild COVID-19. Study in general: Clustering of TCRs was largely donor specific.

Germline CDR1 reads KGHDR; CDR2 reads SFDVKD. V lost 4 bases and J lost 7; bases outside the gene matches: 6. This CDR3 region has 14 residues. TCRdb ran MiXCR on the 5' RACE reads and lists one entry per CDR3 protein. Here the sample spans 470,000 or so distinct CDR3 sequences, roughly 23% being singletons. This clonotype showed up many times. The chain carries TRBV24-1 and TRBJ2-1; TRBD1 aligns across 7 bases. The sequence was obtained from an adult woman who had mild COVID-19 (a few samples of this study predate the infection). Cell type and time point are not known. Specimen: PBMCs or a T cell subset sorted from them (not recorded which). The CDR3 spells CATSEPGGANEQFF. The CDR3 DNA reads as TGTGCCACCAGTGAGCCAGGGGGAGCAAATGAGCAGTTCTTC.